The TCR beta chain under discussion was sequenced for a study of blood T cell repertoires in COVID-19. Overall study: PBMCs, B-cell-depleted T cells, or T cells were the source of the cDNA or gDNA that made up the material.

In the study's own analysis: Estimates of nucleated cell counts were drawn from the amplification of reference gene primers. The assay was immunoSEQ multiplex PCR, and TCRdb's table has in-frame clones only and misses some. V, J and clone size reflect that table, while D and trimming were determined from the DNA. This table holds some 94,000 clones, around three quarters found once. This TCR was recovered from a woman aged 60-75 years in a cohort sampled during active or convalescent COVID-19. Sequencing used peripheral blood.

The DNA for the CDR3 is TGTGCCTGGAGCAACTGGGCCGAGGGAAACACCATATATTTT. Translated: CAWSNWAEGNTIYF. This rearrangement joins TRBV30 to TRBJ1-3, with D uncertain. This CDR3 is built from 14 residues. Germline loops: CDR1 GTSNPN, CDR2 SVGIG (reference sequence). Trimming left V 3 bases short and J 4 bases short, with 13 bases between.